These 17 T cell receptor beta chains share one sample of origin, sequenced in a study of T-cell reconstitution after alpha-beta-depleted transplantation in children. Unique molecular identifiers featured in how the TCRbeta library was prepared. TCRdb processed the PCR reads anew with MiXCR; each CDR3 protein has one entry. The table has roughly 400,000 distinct CDR3 sequences, around 20% seen once. This specimen was PBMCs from the stem cell graft donor, taken from the stem cell graft. These receptors originate from a human donor who donated a stem cell graft to a child with acute myeloid leukemia.

This clonotype was detected a few times. The genes are TRBV12-3 or TRBV12-4 and TRBJ2-7, with TRBD1 as a possible D gene (6 bases). The V and J ends lost 5 bases and 5 bases respectively, with 13 bases between them. CDR3 length equals 13 residues. The DNA for the CDR3 is TGTGCCAGCAGTGATCGGACAGTCCACGAGCAGTACTTC. Its protein is CASSDRTVHEQYF.

The table lists this clonotype with a few counts. This chain links TRBV7-2 with TRBJ1-5; possibly TRBD1 for D (5 bases). The CDR3 loop spans 16 amino acids. V dropped 1 base and J dropped 5 bases, with 15 bases sitting between them. From germline, CDR1 is SGHTA and CDR2 FQGNSA. CDR3 bases: TGTGCCAGCAGCTTAGTAGGGCAGGGCGGGGATCAGCCCCAGCATTTT. It translates to CASSLVGQGGDQPQHF.

The chain recombines TRBV27 with TRBJ2-5, with 15 bases fitting TRBD2. There are 18 residues in the CDR3. CDR1 MNHEY and CDR2 SMNVEV come from the germline V gene (reference sequence). The V gene end was trimmed by 5 bases and the J gene end by 1 base; junction bases not matched to a gene: 8. The CDR3 loop reads CASSTAGTSGRFQETQYF. DNA of the CDR3: TGTGCCAGCAGTACGGCTGGGACTAGCGGGAGGTTCCAAGAGACCCAGTACTTC.

The chain is built from TRBV19 and TRBJ2-1; 8 bases fit TRBD2. CDR1 and CDR2 (germline): LNHDA, SQIVND (reference sequence). The CDR3 length is 14 residues. With 5 bases clipped from V and 9 bases from J, the junction kept 9 bases outside the gene matches. This CDR3 reads CASSRSGTRGEQFF. DNA of the CDR3: TGTGCCAGTAGTCGTAGCGGGACGAGGGGTGAGCAGTTCTTC.

This clonotype was recorded at least ten times. V usage is TRBV20-1 and J usage is TRBJ1-6; 9 nucleotides agree with TRBD1. J lost 10 bases, V lost 6 bases, and 10 bases had no gene match. Germline CDR1 reads DFQATT; CDR2 reads SNEGSKA (reference sequence). CDR3 size: 14 residues. CDR3 protein: CSAPKQGARSPLHF. In DNA form, the CDR3 reads TGCAGTGCGCCAAAACAGGGGGCTCGATCACCCCTCCACTTT.

This clonotype was seen a handful of times. The chain uses TRBV5-1 and TRBJ2-7, with unresolved D. This CDR3 comprises 13 residues. Germline CDR1 is SGHRS and CDR2 is YFSETQ. Trimming shortened V by 1 base and J by 0 bases, and 5 bases separated the two germline ends. For the CDR3, the DNA is TGCGCCAGCAGCTTGCAGCACTCCTACGAGCAGTACTTC. Protein: CASSLQHSYEQYF.

This clonotype has just a few counts. The genes are TRBV9 and TRBJ2-1; maybe TRBD2 (6 bases). The CDR3 is made up of 13 amino acids. The V gene lost 4 bases and the J gene lost 7 bases, with 12 bases spanning the gap. CDR1 SGDLS and CDR2 YYNGEE come from the germline V gene. Here the CDR3 reads CASSTGSGNEQFF. DNA for the CDR3: TGTGCCAGCAGCACCGGAAGCGGGAATGAGCAGTTCTTC. Together with reference TRBV9 and TRBJ2-1, the CDR3 gives the full variable domain: DSGVTQTPKHLITATGQRVTLRCSPRSGDLSVYWYQQSLDQGLQFLIQYYNGEERAKGNILERFSAQQFPDLHSELNLSSLELGDSALYFCASSTGSGNEQFFGPGTRLTVL.

This chain connects TRBV20-1 to TRBJ1-2, with unresolved D. The CDR3 extends over 12 amino acids. CDR1 is DFQATT and CDR2 is SNEGSKA in the germline V gene (reference sequence). The V and J ends lost 5 bases and 7 bases respectively, with 14 bases between them. The DNA for the CDR3 is TGCAGTGCTCAGGCCTCGCGGGGTGGCTACACCTTC. Its translation is CSAQASRGGYTF.

This rearrangement joins TRBV12-3 or TRBV12-4 to TRBJ1-1; TRBD1 might be the D (5 bases). Deletions cut 3 bases from V and 1 base from J, with 12 bases between. The CDR3 loop spans 15 amino acids. The CDR3 region is CASSFPGEPNTEAFF. CDR3 coding DNA: TGTGCCAGCAGTTTCCCGGGGGAGCCGAACACTGAAGCTTTCTTT.

The chain uses TRBV7-2 and TRBJ2-3, with a possible D match to TRBD2 (5 bases). Trimming pared 7 bases from V and 2 bases from J, leaving 16 bases between. CDR1 SGHTA and CDR2 FQGNSA come from the germline V gene. This CDR3 is built from 15 residues. In DNA form, the CDR3 reads TGTGCCAGCACTCTCTGGGGAGTGAACACAGATACGCAGTATTTT. This codes for CASTLWGVNTDTQYF.

This rearrangement joins TRBV20-1 to TRBJ2-7, with 8 bases identical to TRBD1. Germline-derived CDR1 and CDR2 are DFQATT and SNEGSKA (reference sequence). The ends lost 3 bases at V and 3 bases at J; junction bases unmatched: 7. The CDR3 covers 14 residues. The CDR3 DNA reads TGCAGTGCTAGGCAGACAGGGGAGCTCTACGAGCAGTACTTC. It encodes CSARQTGELYEQYF.

Many counts were recorded for this clonotype. The chain uses TRBV20-1 and TRBJ2-3, with a tentative D call TRBD2 (6 bases). Germline assignment: CDR1 DFQATT and CDR2 SNEGSKA (reference sequence). The CDR3 has 15 residues. V was trimmed by 6 bases and J by 6 bases, leaving 22 bases between them. DNA for the CDR3: TGCAGTGCCCCTACTAGCTCCGGAGGCGGGGATACGCAGTATTTT. This translates into CSAPTSSGGGDTQYF.

In its sample, this clonotype was seen a few times. The chain employs TRBV12-3 or TRBV12-4 and TRBJ2-1; TRBD2 matches at 11 bases. V trimming: 7 bases; J trimming: 7 bases; junction bases outside the gene matches: 9. The CDR3 is 15 amino acids. CDR3: CASTPTSGNSNEQFF. The CDR3 coding sequence is TGTGCCAGCACCCCGACTAGCGGGAATAGTAATGAGCAGTTCTTC.

The table lists this clonotype with many counts. The chain uses TRBV27 and TRBJ2-1; 7 positions agree with TRBD1. Trimming took 7 bases from V and 6 from J; bases not matched to a gene: 9. Germline V gives CDR1 MNHEY, CDR2 SMNVEV (reference sequence). The CDR3 is 14 amino acids. The CDR3 DNA reads as TGTGCCAGCATGATGGCGACAGGGTTCAATGAGCAGTTCTTC. This gives the protein CASMMATGFNEQFF.

This clonotype showed up many times. The chain uses TRBV7-9 and TRBJ2-2, with D unresolved. Per the germline V gene, CDR1 is SEHNR and CDR2 is FQNEAQ (reference sequence). The germline V and J ends were trimmed by 3 bases and 1 base, with 3 bases remaining between them. The CDR3 sequence is 13 residues long. The CDR3 region has the DNA TGTGCCAGCAGCTTGGAGAACACCGGGGAGCTGTTTTTT. Translation gives CASSLENTGELFF.

The rearrangement joins TRBV5-5 to TRBJ2-1; 12 bases agree with TRBD1. Germline V CDR1 and CDR2: SGHKS, YYEKEE (reference sequence). The CDR3 has 13 amino acids. With V trimmed by 5 bases and J by 10 bases, 4 bases remained unmatched. CDR3 sequence (DNA): TGTGCCAGCAGGCCCGGGACAGGGGGCGAGCAGTTCTTC. Translated: CASRPGTGGEQFF.

The chain recombines TRBV7-2 with TRBJ2-3; 9 bases are a match to TRBD2. With 2 bases clipped from V and 6 bases from J, the junction kept 9 bases outside the gene matches. Per the germline V gene, CDR1 is SGHTA and CDR2 is FQGNSA. The CDR3 extends over 16 amino acids. CDR3 sequence reads: CASSLYGGRAGDTQYF. CDR3 coding DNA: TGTGCCAGCAGCTTATATGGCGGGAGGGCCGGGGATACGCAGTATTTT.